This TCR beta chain is drawn from a study of blood T cells in healthy people across ages. General study findings and limits: Among T cells, TCR beta diversity per million cells dropped roughly linearly as age rose.

For this clonotype: Its cognate antigen is unknown. Possible read error: a much larger clone is one base away.

Using a J-beta primer mix together with a sample-barcoded 5' primer, a second PCR was run for roughly 7 to 12 cycles. Template switching added a 12-random-nucleotide identifier to every cDNA molecule. TCRdb called the 5' RACE reads again in MiXCR, with one record for every CDR3 protein. The data show around 900,000 distinct CDR3 sequences, with around 30% seen just once and 15% to 20% held by the top ten. They isolated at least 7 million PBMCs from each sample. The CDR3 contains 13 residues. Germline CDR1 reads SGHAT; CDR2 reads FQNNGV. V was cut by 0 bases and J by 2 bases, with 5 bases left in between.

This TCR was sampled from a woman older than 75 in good health. The chain recombines TRBV11-2 with TRBJ2-7; D uncertain. The sequencing input was blood. The CDR3 DNA reads TGTGCCAGCAGCTTAGATCCCACCTACGAGCAGTACTTC. Its translation: CASSLDPTYEQYF. The variable domain in full, completed from reference TRBV11-2 and TRBJ2-7, reads EAGVAQSPRYKIIEKRQSVAFWCNPISGHATLYWYQQILGQGPKLLIQFQNNGVVDDSQLPKDRFSAERLKGVDSTLKIQPAKLEDSAVYLCASSLDPTYEQYFGPGTRLTVT.